The sequence of this T cell receptor (beta chain) was determined in a study of blood T cell repertoires in COVID-19. About the research overall: The analysed material was cDNA or gDNA that came from T cells, B-cell-depleted T cells, or PBMCs.

CDR1 and CDR2 (germline): MNHNS, SASEGT. V trimming: 3 bases; J trimming: 5 bases; junction bases outside the gene matches: 10. CDR3 size: 17 residues. TCRdb's table, derived via immunoSEQ multiplex PCR, lists solely in-frame clones and lacks some. This repertoire shows roughly 130,000 clones, under 90% found once; its top ten account for 12%. The chain is built from TRBV6-1 and TRBJ2-5, with TRBD2 matching 12 bases. This receptor was taken from a woman aged 55-69 years with acute or convalescent COVID-19. Sequences were obtained from peripheral blood. The CDR3 DNA reads as TGTGCCAGCAGTGATACTAGCGGGGGGTTTTCGGGGGAGACCCAGTACTTC. This gives the protein CASSDTSGGFSGETQYF.